The rows below give T cell receptor beta chains drawn from one sample of a study of blood T cell repertoires in COVID-19. TCRdb keeps only in-frame clones here, not all; method: immunoSEQ multiplex PCR. The sample records over 150,000 clones, 70% to 85% being singletons. The sample taken for sequencing was peripheral blood. These receptors all stem from a human donor with acute or convalescent COVID-19. The donor label of this sample is uncertain. CDR3s include the opening cysteine and the closing phenylalanine or tryptophan. The order of the fields is D gene, clone size, V gene, J gene, CDR3 DNA, CDR3 protein. D genes are given only for firm matches. Clone size appears in some rows only: once, few, many, or a class for an expanded clone.

d_gene: NA; abundance: few; v_gene: TRBV28; j_gene: TRBJ1-5; CDR3nt: TGTGCCAGCAGTTCCCCAGGGACATCAATCCGCAATCAGCCCCAGCATTTT; CDR3aa: CASSSPGTSIRNQPQHF
d_gene: TRBD1; abundance: NA; v_gene: TRBV5-1; j_gene: TRBJ2-6; CDR3nt: TGCGCCAGCAGCTCGACAGGGGGCGTCTCTGGGGCCAACGTCCTGACTTTC; CDR3aa: CASSSTGGVSGANVLTF
d_gene: NA; abundance: NA; v_gene: TRBV12-3/TRBV12-4; j_gene: TRBJ1-3; CDR3nt: TGTGCCAGCAGTTTTGAACTAAACACCATATATTTT; CDR3aa: CASSFELNTIYF
d_gene: TRBD2; abundance: NA; v_gene: TRBV7-9; j_gene: TRBJ2-2; CDR3nt: TGTGCCAGCAGGGGACTAGCGGGACCCACACCGGCGGAGCTGTTTTTT; CDR3aa: CASRGLAGPTPAELFF
d_gene: NA; abundance: NA; v_gene: TRBV7-2; j_gene: TRBJ1-4; CDR3nt: TGTGCCAGCAGCTTGATGACGGGGGAAAAACTGTTTTTT; CDR3aa: CASSLMTGEKLFF
d_gene: TRBD1; abundance: once; v_gene: TRBV5-1; j_gene: TRBJ1-2; CDR3nt: TGCGCCAGCAGCACCACAGGGGACTATGGCTACACCTTC; CDR3aa: CASSTTGDYGYTF
d_gene: NA; abundance: NA; v_gene: TRBV6-5; j_gene: TRBJ2-5; CDR3nt: TGTGCCGGGGGCAGGGACCAAGAGACCCAGTACTTC; CDR3aa: CAGGRDQETQYF
d_gene: TRBD1; abundance: NA; v_gene: TRBV28; j_gene: TRBJ2-7; CDR3nt: TGTGCCAGCAGGTGGGGGGGACAGGGTGGCTCCTACGAGCAGTACTTC; CDR3aa: CASRWGGQGGSYEQYF
d_gene: NA; abundance: NA; v_gene: TRBV27; j_gene: TRBJ1-2; CDR3nt: TGTGCCAGCAGTTTAAAATATTCGCCGGGGGGCTACACCTTC; CDR3aa: CASSLKYSPGGYTF
d_gene: TRBD1; abundance: NA; v_gene: TRBV19; j_gene: TRBJ2-1; CDR3nt: TGTGCCAGTGATCAGGGGGAATCCCACAATGAGCAGTTCTTC; CDR3aa: CASDQGESHNEQFF
d_gene: NA; abundance: NA; v_gene: TRBV2; j_gene: TRBJ1-2; CDR3nt: TGTGCCAGCGAACCCTTACTCTTCAATGGCTACACCTTC; CDR3aa: CASEPLLFNGYTF
d_gene: TRBD1; abundance: NA; v_gene: TRBV3-1/TRBV3-2; j_gene: TRBJ1-4; CDR3nt: TGTGCCAGCAGCCAACCCCGGACAGGGAGTGGGGAAAAACTGTTTTTT; CDR3aa: CASSQPRTGSGEKLFF
d_gene: TRBD2; abundance: NA; v_gene: TRBV10-1; j_gene: TRBJ2-7; CDR3nt: TGCGCCAGCAGTGAGTCTGTGGGGACTAGCGACTCCTACGAGCAGTACTTC; CDR3aa: CASSESVGTSDSYEQYF
d_gene: TRBD2; abundance: NA; v_gene: TRBV10-3; j_gene: TRBJ2-2; CDR3nt: TGTGCCATCAGACGACTAGCGGGAACCGGGGAGCTGTTTTTT; CDR3aa: CAIRRLAGTGELFF
d_gene: TRBD1; abundance: few; v_gene: TRBV5-1; j_gene: TRBJ1-2; CDR3nt: TGCGCCAGTGGACGGACAGGGGACGATTCCTATGGCTACACCTTC; CDR3aa: CASGRTGDDSYGYTF
d_gene: NA; abundance: NA; v_gene: TRBV10-3; j_gene: TRBJ1-5; CDR3nt: TGTGCCGTCGCTGGGGCCCCGGGGGATCAGCCCCAGCATTTT; CDR3aa: CAVAGAPGDQPQHF
d_gene: NA; abundance: NA; v_gene: TRBV9; j_gene: TRBJ2-2; CDR3nt: TGTGCCAGCAGCGTAGAGGCGGGTCGGACCGGGGAGCTGTTTTTT; CDR3aa: CASSVEAGRTGELFF
d_gene: TRBD2; abundance: NA; v_gene: TRBV5-1; j_gene: TRBJ2-3; CDR3nt: TGCGCCAGCAGCAGAGGGACTAGCGGGACGGCAGATACGCAGTATTTT; CDR3aa: CASSRGTSGTADTQYF
d_gene: TRBD1; abundance: NA; v_gene: TRBV9; j_gene: TRBJ1-5; CDR3nt: TGTGCCAGCAGCGGTGGACAGGGCAGCAATCAGCCCCAGCATTTT; CDR3aa: CASSGGQGSNQPQHF
d_gene: NA; abundance: NA; v_gene: TRBV7-9; j_gene: TRBJ2-3; CDR3nt: TGTGCCAGCACCCCTCAACCGGGGGGCAAGTTTGTGGATACGCAGTATTTT; CDR3aa: CASTPQPGGKFVDTQYF
d_gene: NA; abundance: NA; v_gene: TRBV6-5; j_gene: TRBJ1-3; CDR3nt: TGTGCCAGTAAGGGGAAGCCCAGCTCTGGAAACACCATATATTTT; CDR3aa: CASKGKPSSGNTIYF
d_gene: NA; abundance: few; v_gene: TRBV25-1; j_gene: TRBJ1-1; CDR3nt: TGTGCCAGCAGTGAAGGGGCCAGCTACACTGAAGCTTTCTTT; CDR3aa: CASSEGASYTEAFF
d_gene: NA; abundance: NA; v_gene: TRBV11-2; j_gene: TRBJ1-3; CDR3nt: TGTGCCAGCAGCTTAGTATCTGGAAACACCATATATTTT; CDR3aa: CASSLVSGNTIYF
d_gene: NA; abundance: few; v_gene: TRBV6-6; j_gene: TRBJ1-2; CDR3nt: TGTGCCAGCAGCATGGACAGTGCTTTTGGCTACACCTTC; CDR3aa: CASSMDSAFGYTF
d_gene: TRBD1; abundance: NA; v_gene: TRBV3-1/TRBV3-2; j_gene: TRBJ1-4; CDR3nt: TGTGCCAGCAGCCAGAATCTACAGGGGGCTGGTGAAAAACTGTTTTTT; CDR3aa: CASSQNLQGAGEKLFF
d_gene: NA; abundance: NA; v_gene: TRBV5-4; j_gene: TRBJ2-1; CDR3nt: TGTGCCAGCAGCCTGGACGGGTACAATGAGCAGTTCTTC; CDR3aa: CASSLDGYNEQFF
d_gene: NA; abundance: NA; v_gene: TRBV6-5; j_gene: TRBJ2-7; CDR3nt: TGTGCCAGCAGTCGGAAACACGGGGACGAGCAGTACTTC; CDR3aa: CASSRKHGDEQYF
d_gene: NA; abundance: NA; v_gene: TRBV11-3; j_gene: TRBJ2-2; CDR3nt: TGTGCCAGCAGCGCGCACTTTAATCCCGGGGAGCTGTTTTTT; CDR3aa: CASSAHFNPGELFF
d_gene: TRBD1; abundance: NA; v_gene: TRBV25-1; j_gene: TRBJ1-1; CDR3nt: TGTGCCAGCAGTCCTTGGGACAGGGGCGTCACTGAAGCTTTCTTT; CDR3aa: CASSPWDRGVTEAFF